The rows below give T cell receptor beta chains drawn from one sample of a study of blood T cells in healthy people across ages. TCRdb itself ran the 5' RACE reads through MiXCR, one entry per CDR3 protein. Here the sample spans more than 700,000 distinct CDR3 sequences, roughly 53% being singletons. The sequenced material came from blood. These receptors came from a man older than 75 in good health. CDR3s include the opening cysteine and the closing phenylalanine or tryptophan. Each record gives: CDR3 length, V gene, D gene, J gene, clone size, CDR3 protein, CDR3 DNA. The D gene is left open where the match is weak. Size is stated for part of the rows, as once, few or many counts, or as a class when the clone is expanded.

>15|TRBV12-3/TRBV12-4|TRBD1|TRBJ2-3|-
CASSPTRQGTDTQYF
TGTGCCAGCAGTCCGACCCGACAGGGGACAGATACGCAGTATTTT
>16|TRBV5-1|TRBD1|TRBJ1-1|few
CASSSGQGGRNTEAFF
TGCGCCAGCAGCTCCGGACAGGGTGGGAGGAACACTGAAGCTTTCTTT
>13|TRBV6-6|TRBD1|TRBJ2-7|few
CASMAPDRGEQYF
TGTGCCAGCATGGCGCCGGACAGGGGCGAGCAGTACTTC
>13|TRBV6-6|-|TRBJ2-7|-
CASSPGGIYEQYF
TGTGCCAGCAGTCCTGGCGGGATCTACGAGCAGTACTTC
>14|TRBV4-3|-|TRBJ2-7|-
CASSQGFDSYEQYF
TGCGCCAGCAGCCAGGGATTTGACAGCTACGAGCAGTACTTC
>11|TRBV5-6|-|TRBJ2-1|-
CASTDFNEQFF
TGTGCCAGCACGGACTTCAATGAGCAGTTCTTC
>13|TRBV6-1|TRBD1|TRBJ2-7|-
CAITKRGPDEQYF
TGTGCCATCACGAAAAGGGGGCCGGACGAGCAGTACTTC
>15|TRBV14|-|TRBJ2-3|many
CASSQDRIRTKYAYF
TGTGCCAGCAGCCAAGATCGGATCAGAACCAAATACGCGTATTTT
>15|TRBV10-3|TRBD2|TRBJ2-1|-
CAISEAVSGSNEQFF
TGTGCCATCAGTGAGGCGGTTAGCGGGAGTAATGAGCAGTTCTTC
>14|TRBV20-1|TRBD1|TRBJ2-7|-
CCAIRQGKGYEQYF
TGCTGTGCTATTCGACAGGGGAAGGGGTACGAGCAGTACTTC
>14|TRBV6-5|TRBD2|TRBJ2-5|-
CASRAGGLGETQYF
TGTGCCAGCAGGGCGGGGGGCTTGGGCGAGACCCAGTACTTC
>15|TRBV5-4|TRBD1|TRBJ1-1|-
CASSVRDRRLTEAFF
TGTGCCAGCAGCGTCCGGGACAGGCGCCTTACTGAAGCTTTCTTT
>14|TRBV20-1|-|TRBJ1-4|few
CSAPPRVNGEKLFF
TGCAGTGCTCCCCCCAGGGTAAATGGCGAAAAACTGTTTTTT
>15|TRBV18|TRBD1|TRBJ2-2|-
CASSPRQGDAGELFF
TGTGCCAGCTCACCTCGTCAGGGGGATGCCGGGGAGCTGTTTTTT
>13|TRBV20-1|-|TRBJ2-3|-
CSAWDLTTDTQYF
TGCAGTGCTTGGGACCTGACGACAGATACGCAGTATTTT
>15|TRBV9|TRBD2|TRBJ2-3|-
CASSERGLAVDTQYF
TGTGCCAGCAGCGAGCGGGGGCTAGCGGTAGATACGCAGTATTTT
>14|TRBV29-1|-|TRBJ1-4|-
CSVEDLGRNEKLFF
TGCAGCGTTGAAGATCTTGGGAGAAATGAAAAACTGTTTTTT
>13|TRBV12-3/TRBV12-4|TRBD1|TRBJ1-1|few
CASSSRQGTEAFF
TGTGCCAGCAGTTCCCGACAGGGCACTGAAGCTTTCTTT
>15|TRBV3-1|-|TRBJ1-2|-
CASSQKTGGAGGYTF
TGTGCCAGCAGCCAGAAGACAGGAGGGGCGGGTGGCTACACCTTC
>15|TRBV12-3/TRBV12-4|TRBD1|TRBJ1-1|-
CASSSGQGTNTEAFF
TGTGCCAGCAGTTCCGGACAGGGAACGAACACTGAAGCTTTCTTT
>13|TRBV4-1|-|TRBJ2-3|-
CASSQDSPRYAYF
TGCGCCAGCAGCCAAGATAGCCCCAGATACGCGTATTTT
>13|TRBV14|TRBD2|TRBJ2-3|-
CASSQVRGGYAYF
TGTGCCAGCAGCCAAGTCCGGGGGGGATACGCGTATTTT
>17|TRBV27|-|TRBJ2-3|-
CASSLNQASPSTDTQYF
TGTGCCAGCAGTTTAAACCAGGCTAGCCCTAGCACAGATACGCAGTATTTT
>14|TRBV10-3|TRBD2|TRBJ2-1|many
CAISGLAEKGEQFF
TGTGCCATCAGCGGACTAGCGGAGAAAGGTGAGCAGTTCTTC
>15|TRBV6-5|-|TRBJ2-1|-
CASSRGRASYNEQFF
TGTGCCAGCAGTAGGGGGAGGGCCTCTTACAATGAGCAGTTCTTC
>16|TRBV24-1|TRBD2|TRBJ2-1|-
CATSAAGRTPYNEQFF
TGTGCCACCAGTGCAGCGGGAAGGACCCCCTACAATGAGCAGTTCTTC